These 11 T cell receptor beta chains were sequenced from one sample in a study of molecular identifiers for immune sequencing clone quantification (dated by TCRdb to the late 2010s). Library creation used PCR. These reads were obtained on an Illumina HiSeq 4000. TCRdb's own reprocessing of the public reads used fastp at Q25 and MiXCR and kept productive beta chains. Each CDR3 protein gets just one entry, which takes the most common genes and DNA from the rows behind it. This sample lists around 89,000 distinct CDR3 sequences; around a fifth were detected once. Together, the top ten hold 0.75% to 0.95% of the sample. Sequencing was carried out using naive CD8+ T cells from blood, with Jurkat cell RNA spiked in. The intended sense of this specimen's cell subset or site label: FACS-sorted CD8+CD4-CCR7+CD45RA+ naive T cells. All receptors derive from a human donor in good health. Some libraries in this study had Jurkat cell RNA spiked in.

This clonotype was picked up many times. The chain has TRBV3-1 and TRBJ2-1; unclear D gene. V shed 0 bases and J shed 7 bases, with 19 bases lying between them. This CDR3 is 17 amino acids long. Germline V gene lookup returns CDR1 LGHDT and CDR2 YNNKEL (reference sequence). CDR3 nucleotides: TGTGCCAGCAGCCAAGAAGGAACCACCCATTACCAAAATGAGCAGTTCTTC. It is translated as CASSQEGTTHYQNEQFF.

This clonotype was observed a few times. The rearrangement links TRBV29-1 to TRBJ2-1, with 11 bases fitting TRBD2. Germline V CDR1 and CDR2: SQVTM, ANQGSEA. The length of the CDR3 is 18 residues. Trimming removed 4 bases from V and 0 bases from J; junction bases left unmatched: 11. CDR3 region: CSVGGLAGGRSSYNEQFF. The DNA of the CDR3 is TGCAGCGTTGGAGGCCTAGCGGGAGGCCGTAGCTCCTACAATGAGCAGTTCTTC.

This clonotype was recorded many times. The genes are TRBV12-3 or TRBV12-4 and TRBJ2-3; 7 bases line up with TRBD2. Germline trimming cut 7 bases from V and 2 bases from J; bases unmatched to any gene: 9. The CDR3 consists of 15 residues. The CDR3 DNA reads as TGTGCCAGCACCGACACTAGCGACGCCACAGATACGCAGTATTTT. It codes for CASTDTSDATDTQYF.

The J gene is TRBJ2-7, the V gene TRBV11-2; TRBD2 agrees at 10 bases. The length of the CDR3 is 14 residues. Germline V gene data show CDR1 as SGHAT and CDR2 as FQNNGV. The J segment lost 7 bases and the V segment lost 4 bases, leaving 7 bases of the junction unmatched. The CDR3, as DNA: TGTGCCAGCAGCTCCCTACTAGCGGGATGGGAGCAGTACTTC. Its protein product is CASSSLLAGWEQYF.

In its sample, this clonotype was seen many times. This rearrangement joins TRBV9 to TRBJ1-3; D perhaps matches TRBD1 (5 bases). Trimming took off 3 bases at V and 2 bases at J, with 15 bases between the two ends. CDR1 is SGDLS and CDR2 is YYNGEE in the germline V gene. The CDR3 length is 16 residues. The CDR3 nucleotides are TGTGCCAGCAGCGAAGCGGGGGGACCGGCTGGAAACACCATATATTTT. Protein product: CASSEAGGPAGNTIYF.

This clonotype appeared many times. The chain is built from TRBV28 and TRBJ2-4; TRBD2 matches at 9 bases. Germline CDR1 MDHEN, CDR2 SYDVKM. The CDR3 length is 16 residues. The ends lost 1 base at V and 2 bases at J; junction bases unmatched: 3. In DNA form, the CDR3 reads TGTGCCAGCAGTTTATTCCCTAGCGGGACCAAAAACATTCAGTACTTC. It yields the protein CASSLFPSGTKNIQYF. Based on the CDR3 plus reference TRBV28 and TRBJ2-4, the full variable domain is DVKVTQSSRYLVKRTGEKVFLECVQDMDHENMFWYRQDPGLGLRLIYFSYDVKMKEKGDIPEGYSVSREKKERFSLILESASTNQTSMYLCASSLFPSGTKNIQYFGAGTRLSVL.

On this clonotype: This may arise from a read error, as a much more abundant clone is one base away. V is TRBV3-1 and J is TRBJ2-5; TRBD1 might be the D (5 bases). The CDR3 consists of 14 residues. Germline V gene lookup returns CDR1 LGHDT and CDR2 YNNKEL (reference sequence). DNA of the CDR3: TGTGCCAGCAGCACGGTGACAGACCAAGGGACCCAGTACTTC. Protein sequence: CASSTVTDQGTQYF.

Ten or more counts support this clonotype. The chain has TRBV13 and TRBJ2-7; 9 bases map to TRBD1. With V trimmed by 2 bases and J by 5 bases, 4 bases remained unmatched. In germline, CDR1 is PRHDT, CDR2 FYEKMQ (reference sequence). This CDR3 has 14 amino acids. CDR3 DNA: TGTGCCAGCAGCTTACCCGGGACAGGGCACGAGCAGTACTTC. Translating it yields CASSLPGTGHEQYF.

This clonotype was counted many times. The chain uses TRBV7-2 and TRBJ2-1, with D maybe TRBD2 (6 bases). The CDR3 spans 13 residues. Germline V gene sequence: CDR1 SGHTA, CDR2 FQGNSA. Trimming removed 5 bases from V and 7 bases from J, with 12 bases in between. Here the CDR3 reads CASSNRLENEQFF. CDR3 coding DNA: TGTGCCAGCAGCAATAGACTAGAGAATGAGCAGTTCTTC.

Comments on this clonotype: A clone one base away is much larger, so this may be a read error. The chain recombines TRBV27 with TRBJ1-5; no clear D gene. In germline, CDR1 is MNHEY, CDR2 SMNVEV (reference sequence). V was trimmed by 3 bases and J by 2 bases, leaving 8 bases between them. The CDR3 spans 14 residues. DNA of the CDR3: TGTGCCAGCAGTTTCCACGGTGGCAATCAGCCCCAGCATTTT. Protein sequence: CASSFHGGNQPQHF.

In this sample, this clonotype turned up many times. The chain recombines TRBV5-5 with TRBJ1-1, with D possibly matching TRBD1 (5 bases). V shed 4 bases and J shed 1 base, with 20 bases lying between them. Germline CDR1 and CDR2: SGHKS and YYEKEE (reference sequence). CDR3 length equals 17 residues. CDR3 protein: CASSLESLTDWNTEAFF. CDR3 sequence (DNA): TGTGCCAGCAGCCTCGAAAGTCTGACAGACTGGAACACTGAAGCTTTCTTT.